This T cell receptor (beta chain) appears in the sequencing data of a study of blood T cell repertoires in COVID-19 (dated by TCRdb to 2020 to 2022). In the study overall: Samples from collaborators originated in the United States, Italy and Spain and spanned both the acute and convalescent phases of COVID-19. The prospective study material was composed of cDNA or gDNA derived from T cells, B-cell-depleted T cells, or PBMCs. Subjects who had been exposed to COVID-19, were actively infected with it, or had recovered from it provided the deeply sampled blood TCRbeta repertoires that made up the dataset. A freely available public database, intended as a resource for researchers studying the immune response to SARS-CoV-2, is where the repertoires were released. Samples came from the ongoing ImmuneRACE study (first 160 participants) plus 1,254 subjects from 6 global collaborators. Nearly every sample came with metadata listing a de-identified subject ID, COVID-19 status, age in years and sex. Where HLA class I and class II types were available, the types were taken from metadata supplied by the sample provider, not from assay-based typing.

CDR1 and CDR2 are read off the germline V gene (reference sequence) as LNHDA and SQIVND. The germline V and J ends show losses of 6 bases and 2 bases respectively, and no gene match explains 3 bases of the junction. Taken from cysteine to phenylalanine, the CDR3 has 14 residues. The retained sequence is limited to the CDR3, 42 bases, with the frame set at the first base. The immunoSEQ Assay, a bias-controlled multiplex PCR, was used to amplify TCRbeta CDR3 regions from genomic DNA. The original pipeline was this. Within the assay, amplification of reference gene primers was used to estimate how many nucleated cells each sample contained. Sequence reads were collapsed and filtered to measure the absolute abundance of every unique TCRbeta CDR3 rearrangement. For each sample, productive Simpson clonality was calculated as the square root of Simpson's diversity index over productive rearrangements. In its TCRdb copy, this immuneACCESS table keeps in-frame sequences only and misses some clones. Where compared with another copy, unresolved V genes explain less than half of these, and the others have no known cause. V and J calls and clone size are given by that table; D and trimming were obtained from the DNA. Here the sample has over 400,000 clones; approximately 85% occur a single time. Jointly, the top ten make up under 4% of the sample.

The full study reports these points: Clinical and demographic metadata were provided uncurated, with the amount varying by source and participant.

Each collaborating institution followed its own protocols to collect whole blood in K2EDTA tubes. For TCRbeta analysis, collaborators shipped samples as frozen whole blood, isolated PBMCs, or DNA extracted from either of those sample types. Comment on this clone: Its antigen is still unknown. No clone much larger than this one lies a single base away; base qualities are absent. At the DNA level, this CDR3 is encoded by other sequences in the same sample as well.

The sequence derives from a human donor in a cohort sampled during active COVID-19. The chain joins TRBV19 to TRBJ2-2; 7 bases in the middle match TRBD1. The sequenced sample consisted of peripheral blood. The CDR3 loop reads CASSQGVNTGELFF. The nucleotide sequence is given as TGTGCCAGTAGCCAGGGGGTAAACACCGGGGAGCTGTTTTTT.